A single sample gave rise to the 28 T cell receptor beta chains below, sequenced in a study of T cell responses to AZD1222 COVID-19 vaccine. Measured with immunoSEQ multiplex PCR; TCRdb has only the in-frame clones, and not every one. The data contain roughly 91,000 clones, over 85% of them singletons. Material: peripheral blood, obtained on day 0 of AZD1222 vaccination. The receptors originated from an adult in good health.

The gene calls are TRBV29-1 and TRBJ2-3, with 10 bases lining up with TRBD1. V lost 0 bases, J lost 4 bases, and 7 bases stayed unmatched. This CDR3 region has 16 residues. Germline assignment: CDR1 SQVTM and CDR2 ANQGSEA. The CDR3: CSVEDSGQGVADTQYF. The CDR3, as DNA: TGCAGCGTTGAAGATTCCGGACAGGGGGTGGCAGATACGCAGTATTTT.

The table lists this clone with a count of one. This chain joins TRBV28 and TRBJ2-1; D remains ambiguous. Trimming pared 6 bases from V and 3 bases from J, leaving 18 bases between. This CDR3 is 16 amino acids long. Per the germline V gene, CDR1 is MDHEN and CDR2 is SYDVKM. CDR3 residues: CASSPILHLDYNEQFF. The CDR3 DNA is TGTGCCAGCAGCCCCATACTACACTTGGACTACAATGAGCAGTTCTTC.

The chain links TRBV5-1 to TRBJ2-1; 10 nucleotides agree with TRBD2. CDR1 and CDR2 from the germline V gene are SGHRS and YFSETQ. The ends lost 1 base at V and 2 bases at J; junction bases unmatched: 3. The CDR3 totals 16 residues. CDR3 in amino acids: CASSLLAGEAYNEQFF. DNA for the CDR3: TGCGCCAGCAGCTTGCTAGCGGGAGAAGCCTACAATGAGCAGTTCTTC.

This clone was seen a single time. The chain recombines TRBV5-1 with TRBJ2-1; tentative D call: TRBD2 (5 bases). There are 13 residues in the CDR3. The germline V and J ends were trimmed by 5 bases and 4 bases, with 10 bases remaining between them. Germline lookup yields CDR1 SGHRS and CDR2 YFSETQ. As DNA, the CDR3 is TGCGCCAGCAGTTCACTAGAGTACAATGAGCAGTTCTTC. This codes for CASSSLEYNEQFF.

For the CDR3, the DNA is TGTGCCAGCAGCTCCGGTGGGGGAGCCTACAATGAGCAGTTCTTC. It encodes CASSSGGGAYNEQFF. This chain uses TRBV7-2 with TRBJ2-1; tentatively, D is TRBD1 or TRBD2 (5 bases each). The V gene lost 4 bases and the J gene lost 2 bases, with 12 bases spanning the gap. The V gene's germline CDR1 is SGHTA and CDR2 FQGNSA. This CDR3 is built from 15 residues.

The CDR3 is CASSPSSDNEQFF. The CDR3 region has the DNA TGTGCCAGCTCACCATCGTCGGACAATGAGCAGTTCTTC. The chain uses TRBV18 and TRBJ2-1, with no clear D. CDR3 length equals 13 residues. Between the trimmed V and J ends, which lost 2 bases and 5 bases, there was a span of 7 bases. Germline V gives CDR1 KGHSH, CDR2 LQKENI.

The chain employs TRBV27 and TRBJ2-2, with unresolved D. Germline V gene data show CDR1 as MNHEY and CDR2 as SMNVEV (reference sequence). The CDR3 spans 12 residues. V was clipped by 4 bases and J by 7 bases, with 7 bases between them. The CDR3 sequence is CASSSEGGELFF. DNA of the CDR3: TGTGCCAGCAGTTCAGAAGGCGGGGAGCTGTTTTTT.

This clone has only one observation. The gene calls are TRBV18 and TRBJ2-5; TRBD2 matches 7 bases. V shed 0 bases, J shed 5 bases, and the junction held 6 bases outside the gene matches. The CDR3 has 15 residues. CDR1 and CDR2 (germline): KGHSH, LQKENI. The CDR3 reads CASSPPGGEGETQYF. In nucleotides, the CDR3 is TGTGCCAGCTCACCACCTGGAGGGGAGGGGGAGACCCAGTACTTC.

The chain carries TRBV6-5 and TRBJ2-3; D is uncertain. Trimming took off 8 bases at V and 0 bases at J, with 9 bases between the two ends. Germline CDR1 is MNHEY and CDR2 is SVGAGI. This CDR3 is built from 13 residues. The CDR3: CASARASTDTQYF. The CDR3 nucleotides are TGTGCCAGCGCCCGGGCTAGCACAGATACGCAGTATTTT.

V usage is TRBV5-1 and J usage is TRBJ2-7, with 13 positions matching TRBD2. Germline trimming cut 4 bases from V and 6 bases from J; bases unmatched to any gene: 4. Germline CDR1 is SGHRS and CDR2 is YFSETQ. CDR3 length: 14 residues. The CDR3, as DNA: TGCGCCAGCAGCCCTGGACTAGCGGGAGCCGAGCAGTACTTC. Translating gives CASSPGLAGAEQYF.

The V and J genes are TRBV30 and TRBJ2-7; 7 bases agree with TRBD2. After removal of 5 bases from V and 0 bases from J, the junction contained 10 bases not matched to a gene. Germline CDR1 and CDR2: GTSNPN and SVGIG (reference sequence). This CDR3 is 15 amino acids long. DNA for the CDR3: TGTGCCTGGGCGGAGCGGGGCGGGGGCTCCTACGAGCAGTACTTC. It translates to CAWAERGGGSYEQYF. Drawing the rest from reference TRBV30 and TRBJ2-7, the complete variable domain is SQTIHQWPATLVQPVGSPLSLECTVEGTSNPNLYWYRQAAGRGLQLLFYSVGIGQISSEVPQNLSASRPQDRQFILSSKKLLLSDSGFYLCAWAERGGGSYEQYFGPGTRLTVT.

This clone was seen a few times. The chain recombines TRBV28 with TRBJ2-7, with D unclear. The V end was cut by 3 bases, the J end by 3 bases, with 6 bases between. The length of the CDR3 is 12 residues. CDR1 is MDHEN, CDR2 SYDVKM, per germline. The DNA of the CDR3 is TGTGCCAGCAGTTTTAAGAGCTACGAGCAGTACTTC. Residues: CASSFKSYEQYF.

The CDR3 sequence: CASSFTGGPPYF. CDR3 DNA: TGTGCCAGCAGCTTCACGGGGGGGCCCCCGTACTTC. The J gene is TRBJ2-7, the V gene TRBV7-2; 8 bases align to TRBD2. The V gene's germline CDR1 is SGHTA and CDR2 FQGNSA. This CDR3 spans 12 amino acids. After removal of 3 bases from V and 12 bases from J, the junction contained 7 bases not matched to a gene.

This chain uses TRBV19 with TRBJ2-7; a possible D gene is TRBD1 (5 bases). Per the germline V gene, CDR1 is LNHDA and CDR2 is SQIVND (reference sequence). This CDR3 is 13 amino acids long. Trimming left V 4 bases short and J 5 bases short, with 12 bases between. The CDR3 reads CASSKDTRDEQYF. The CDR3 bases are TGTGCCAGTAGTAAGGACACTCGGGACGAGCAGTACTTC.

J is TRBJ2-7 and V is TRBV13; the D gene is possibly TRBD1 (6 bases). Trimming pared 5 bases from V and 6 bases from J, leaving 11 bases between. This CDR3 is 12 amino acids long. Germline V gene data show CDR1 as PRHDT and CDR2 as FYEKMQ (reference sequence). CDR3 coding DNA: TGTGCCAGCAGCCCGGAGACAGGCGAGCAGTACTTC. Its protein is CASSPETGEQYF.

This sequence joins TRBV12-5 and TRBJ2-2, with D hard to call. The CDR3 consists of 12 residues. Germline loops: CDR1 LGHNT, CDR2 FRNRAP. V lost 5 bases to trimming and J lost 6 bases, with 7 bases between them. CDR3 sequence (DNA): TGTGCTAGTGGTACGAGGTCCGGGGAGCTGTTTTTT. As protein: CASGTRSGELFF.

The rearrangement joins TRBV24-1 to TRBJ1-5, with D unresolved. Germline V gene data show CDR1 as KGHDR and CDR2 as SFDVKD. V was shortened by 0 bases and J by 3 bases, with 5 bases between the two germline ends. The CDR3 consists of 14 residues. CDR3: CATSDLLSNQPQHF. CDR3 in DNA: TGTGCCACCAGTGATTTGCTATCCAATCAGCCCCAGCATTTT.

The chain joins TRBV19 to TRBJ2-2, with 7 bases that match TRBD1. The germline gives CDR1 LNHDA, CDR2 SQIVND (reference sequence). Losses at the gene ends were 3 bases for V and 4 bases for J; bases not matched to a gene: 5. The CDR3 has 15 amino acids. The CDR3 DNA sequence: TGTGCCAGTAGTATCCGGGACAGTCCCACCGGGGAGCTGTTTTTT. Encoded protein: CASSIRDSPTGELFF. Supplemented by reference TRBV19 and TRBJ2-2, the full variable domain reads DGGITQSPKYLFRKEGQNVTLSCEQNLNHDAMYWYRQDPGQGLRLIYYSQIVNDFQKGDIAEGYSVSREKKESFPLTVTSAQKNPTAFYLCASSIRDSPTGELFFGEGSRLTVL.

The chain combines TRBV6-5 with TRBJ1-6; 7 bases are shared with TRBD1. Germline V lookup: CDR1 MNHEY, CDR2 SVGAGI. J gave up 9 bases and V 4 bases, and 12 bases lay outside the gene matches. CDR3 length equals 16 residues. The CDR3 sequence: CASSSTRTGAGSPLHF. CDR3 in DNA: TGTGCCAGCAGTTCAACCAGGACAGGCGCCGGTTCACCCCTCCACTTT.

A single count supports this clone. V and J are TRBV5-4 and TRBJ2-3; a possible D gene is TRBD1 (6 bases). The CDR3 length is 17 residues. The V end was cut by 0 bases, the J end by 3 bases, with 17 bases between. Per germline, CDR1 SGHNT and CDR2 YYREEE (reference sequence). CDR3 nucleotide sequence: TGTGCCAGCAGCTTGGACGCTAGACAAGGGGGTACAGATACGCAGTATTTT. This codes for CASSLDARQGGTDTQYF.

This sequence joins TRBV7-2 and TRBJ1-1, with D perhaps matching TRBD1 (5 bases). The CDR3 extends over 17 amino acids. From germline, CDR1 is SGHTA and CDR2 FQGNSA. V was shortened by 2 bases and J by 4 bases, with 20 bases between the two germline ends. CDR3 sequence reads: CASSLKGFPGGSTEAFF. The CDR3 DNA follows: TGTGCCAGCAGCTTAAAAGGTTTCCCCGGGGGTTCCACTGAAGCTTTCTTT.

The chain employs TRBV7-8 and TRBJ1-1; D not resolved. The germline V gene encodes CDR1 SGHVS and CDR2 FQNEAQ. The CDR3 contains 15 residues. The ends were cut back, 1 base at V and 2 bases at J, with 11 bases in the middle. The CDR3 reads CASSLEVSLNTEAFF. For the CDR3, the DNA is TGTGCCAGCAGCTTAGAGGTCAGCCTTAACACTGAAGCTTTCTTT.

This clone showed up just once. This chain joins TRBV29-1 and TRBJ1-5; perhaps TRBD1 as D (6 bases). With 6 bases removed from V and 7 bases from J, the gap between germline ends came to 16 bases. Germline lookup yields CDR1 SQVTM and CDR2 ANQGSEA. The CDR3 runs to 13 residues. CDR3 amino acids: CSVRYREGQPQHF. In nucleotides, the CDR3 is TGCAGCGTCCGATACAGGGAGGGACAGCCCCAGCATTTT.

The CDR3 reads CASSQDQESNYGYTF. CDR3 coding DNA: TGTGCCAGCAGCCAAGATCAGGAATCTAACTATGGCTACACCTTC. The chain is built from TRBV3-1 (or the pseudogene TRBV3-2) and TRBJ1-2; no reliable D call. The germline gives CDR1 LGHDT, CDR2 YNNKEL (reference sequence). The CDR3 loop spans 15 amino acids. V was trimmed by 0 bases and J by 0 bases, leaving 8 bases between them.

The chain is built from TRBV6-5 and TRBJ2-7; 7 nucleotides line up with TRBD1. The CDR3 has 14 residues. Per germline, CDR1 MNHEY and CDR2 SVGAGI. Germline trimming cut 5 bases from V and 0 bases from J; bases unmatched to any gene: 4. CDR3 in DNA: TGTGCCAGCAGTATGGGACAGCCCTCCTACGAGCAGTACTTC. Translation gives CASSMGQPSYEQYF.

The chain recombines TRBV4-1 with TRBJ2-7; no firm D call. Deletions cut 0 bases from V and 6 bases from J, with 9 bases between. Germline V gene data show CDR1 as MGHRA and CDR2 as YSYEKL. The CDR3 has 13 residues. The CDR3 DNA sequence: TGCGCCAGCAGCCAAGATAATATCGCCGAGCAGTACTTC. The encoded protein is CASSQDNIAEQYF.

The gene calls are TRBV5-4 and TRBJ2-1, with TRBD1 matching over 7 bases. The germline gives CDR1 SGHNT, CDR2 YYREEE (reference sequence). The CDR3 is 16 residues long. With 4 bases clipped from V and 5 bases from J, the junction kept 12 bases outside the gene matches. CDR3 nucleotides: TGTGCCAGCAGCCTCTGGGACAGCGGTTCCCACAATGAGCAGTTCTTC. Residues: CASSLWDSGSHNEQFF.

The rearrangement uses TRBV24-1 and TRBJ2-1; the D is unclear. The CDR3 loop spans 15 amino acids. The V and J ends lost 2 bases and 3 bases respectively, with 10 bases between them. From germline, CDR1 is KGHDR and CDR2 SFDVKD. The CDR3 sequence is CATSDSWEGYNEQFF. The CDR3 DNA reads as TGTGCCACCAGTGATTCGTGGGAAGGCTACAATGAGCAGTTCTTC.